This TCR beta chain is from a study of long-term antiretroviral therapy in people with HIV. Version v3.0 of the immunoSEQ assay ran at survey level. Measured with immunoSEQ multiplex PCR; TCRdb has only the in-frame clones, and not every one. The data hold over 30,000 clones, with roughly nine tenths observed a single time. In regard to this clone: As yet, its antigen is unknown.

Whole-study findings and limits: Regardless of time point, clones expanded before ART dominated the repertoire.

Per donor, a minimum of one pre-ART and a minimum of two post-ART PBMC samples were available. CDR1 is MNHNY and CDR2 is SVGAGI in the germline V gene (reference sequence). This CDR3 spans 16 amino acids. V lost 7 bases and J lost 2, with 20 bases in between. The sample here was unsorted PBMCs, taken 1.2 years after starting antiretroviral therapy. This receptor was obtained from a woman between 50 and 59 years old with HIV. This sequence joins TRBV6-6 and TRBJ1-2; a weak D match, TRBD1 (5 bases). This CDR3 reads CASNQGSGTANYGYTF. The CDR3 DNA is TGTGCCAGCAATCAAGGGTCCGGGACGGCGAACTATGGCTACACCTTC.